Listed here are 5 T cell receptor beta chains from one sample, sequenced in a study of cytomegalovirus exposure and HLA in healthy donors. The study ran its PCR with 60 Vbeta and 13 Jbeta primers. Produced via immunoSEQ multiplex PCR; TCRdb's table is partial and in-frame only. The table lists about 130,000 clones, 80% of them singletons. Sequences were obtained from PBMCs. All receptors derive from a man under 40 in good health and CMV-seronegative.

V gene TRBV7-2 combines with J gene TRBJ2-3, with D possibly being TRBD2 (5 bases). This CDR3 contains 12 residues. Per the germline V gene, CDR1 is SGHTA and CDR2 is FQGNSA. The V end lost 3 bases, the J end lost 5 bases, and 6 bases lay between the germline ends. In nucleotides, the CDR3 is TGTGCCAGCAGCTTGGGGAGAGATACGCAGTATTTT. Amino acid sequence: CASSLGRDTQYF.

This chain uses TRBV27 with TRBJ2-3, with D maybe TRBD2 (5 bases). Trimming pared 10 bases from V and 1 base from J, leaving 12 bases between. This CDR3 contains 13 residues. Germline loops: CDR1 MNHEY, CDR2 SMNVEV (reference sequence). The CDR3 DNA follows: TGTGCCACCGGGTTTAGCGGCACAGATACGCAGTATTTT. Encoded protein: CATGFSGTDTQYF.

The chain links TRBV30 to TRBJ2-7, with TRBD2 matching 7 bases. V was clipped by 5 bases and J by 3 bases; unmatched bases: 7. Looked up from germline, CDR1 is GTSNPN and CDR2 is SVGIG (reference sequence). This CDR3 has 13 amino acids. CDR3 DNA sequence: TGTGCCTGGTCAGGTGCGGGGGACTACGAGCAGTACTTC. Its translation is CAWSGAGDYEQYF.

The chain is built from TRBV15 and TRBJ2-5; D unclear. Trimming took off 0 bases at V and 4 bases at J, with 9 bases between the two ends. Looked up from germline, CDR1 is LNHNV and CDR2 is YYDKDF (reference sequence). The length of the CDR3 is 14 residues. Here the CDR3 reads CATSRDPHLETQYF. The CDR3 region has the DNA TGTGCCACCAGCAGAGATCCACATTTAGAGACCCAGTACTTC.

This sequence joins TRBV19 and TRBJ2-4; possible D gene TRBD1, 6 bases. The CDR3 contains 12 residues. Germline-derived CDR1 and CDR2 are LNHDA and SQIVND (reference sequence). V was shortened by 7 bases and J by 8 bases, with 12 bases between the two germline ends. The DNA of the CDR3 is TGTGCCAGTAAGGGGGACCGGGACATTCAGTACTTC. It translates to CASKGDRDIQYF.